The 3 T cell receptor beta chains presented below share a single source sample, sequenced in a study of blood T cell repertoires in COVID-19. Method: immunoSEQ multiplex PCR; TCRdb's copy keeps in-frame clones and lacks some. The top ten hold around 1.2% of the sample, which has about 190,000 clones, approximately 91% seen once. The sequenced sample was peripheral blood. These receptors came from a man aged 25-45 years with acute or convalescent COVID-19.

The gene calls are TRBV6-5 and TRBJ1-4, with TRBD1 as a possible D gene (5 bases). CDR1 and CDR2 (germline): MNHEY, SVGAGI. The CDR3 has 15 residues. V was shortened by 7 bases and J by 6 bases, with 18 bases between the two germline ends. The CDR3 protein is CASTPSRDLDEKLFF. Here the CDR3 DNA reads TGTGCCAGCACCCCTTCCCGGGACTTGGATGAAAAACTGTTTTTT.

The J gene is TRBJ1-2, the V gene TRBV27; D possibly corresponds to TRBD1 (5 bases). The CDR3 totals 14 residues. Trimming stripped 6 bases from V and 7 bases from J, with 18 bases between. The germline gives CDR1 MNHEY, CDR2 SMNVEV (reference sequence). The CDR3 bases are TGTGCCAGCAGACCACAAGGGGCGGGGAGTGGCTACACCTTC. Amino acids: CASRPQGAGSGYTF.

The V call is TRBV30, the J call TRBJ2-7, with no clear D. V was clipped by 2 bases and J by 1 base, with 3 bases between them. Germline V lookup: CDR1 GTSNPN, CDR2 SVGIG (reference sequence). The CDR3 is 11 amino acids. This CDR3 reads CAWSLSYEQYF. CDR3 nucleotide sequence: TGTGCCTGGAGTCTGTCCTACGAGCAGTACTTC.